This T cell receptor beta chain is drawn from a study of T-cell memory formation after mild COVID-19 (dated by TCRdb to 2020 to 2023). With respect to the entire study: TCR sequence clusters from the two donors were found to be largely donor specific. Longitudinal TCRalpha and TCRbeta repertoire sequencing tracked T-cell clones expanding and contracting after mild COVID-19 in a couple of donors. The cohort was made up of two young adult volunteers, one female and one male, who were previously healthy.

Ficoll-Paque density gradient centrifugation was the method used to isolate PBMCs. What the research found in general, with its limitations: Whether the second-wave clones peaking on day 37 were SARS-CoV-2 specific was not confirmed. The study included only a couple of mild cases, and larger cohorts that include severe cases with pre-infection samples were judged to be necessary. Some responding clones were detected in pre-infection memory, which suggested that pre-existing cross-reactive memory T cells had joined the SARS-CoV-2 response. Clones contracting from day 15 to 85 had balanced CD4/CD8 phenotypes, while a second wave expanding from day 15 to 37 was biased towards CD4+. Contracting CD4+ clones were found mainly in CM and EM memory subsets, while CD8+ clones were enriched in EMRA.

About this clonotype: Its antigen is not yet known. Base quality data are lacking; no much larger clone is found one base away.

Sequencing was performed on an Illumina NovaSeq 6000. TCRalpha and TCRbeta cDNA libraries were constructed by 5'RACE with constant-segment primers, with sample barcodes and unique molecular identifiers being introduced. RNA was extracted from every sample with Trizol reagent. The libraries were amplified in two PCR steps, and the second step added a second sample barcode and Illumina TruSeq adapters. Sequencing of the libraries was done on an Illumina NovaSeq, producing 2 x 150 bp paired-end reads. From the authors' description of their analysis: Reads were demultiplexed and collapsed into UMI-guided consensus sequences with migec v1.2.7. Using mixcr v2.1.11, UMI consensuses were aligned to TRA and TRB V and J templates and then assembled into clonotypes. A clonotype was counted as expanded or contracted only if both edgeR and NoisET called the change significant, with noise models trained on biological replicates. For edgeR calls, the thresholds were a false discovery rate-adjusted p below 0.01 and a log2 fold-change of 1. As an exploratory analysis of dynamics, max-normalized trajectories of the 1000 most abundant clonotypes were examined with PCA combined with hierarchical clustering. Separately sequenced CD4+ and CD8+ repertoires were used to assign the CD4 or CD8 phenotype of responding clones. In TCRdb, the public reads were trimmed at Q25 with fastp and aligned with MiXCR, with productive beta chains retained. Entries that share a CDR3 protein sequence are merged under the most common genes and DNA. These V and J calls originate from TCRdb's pipeline instead of the authors' own analysis. The sample contains about 130,000 distinct CDR3 sequences, about 16% of them found a single time. About 14% of the sample rests with the top ten.

The source material was PBMCs or a T cell subset sorted from them (not recorded which). The receptor comes from an adult woman who had mild COVID-19 (a few samples of this study predate the infection). The sample titles of this study are shuffled in the database, so cell type and time point are left out; the donor was told from shared clones.

Here is the DNA: TGTGCCAGCAGCTTAGAAGGGGCCTACGAGCAGTACTTC. Protein translation: CASSLEGAYEQYF. The rearrangement combines TRBV7-2 with TRBJ2-7, and perhaps TRBD1 as D gene, on 5 matching bases. The CDR3, from cysteine to phenylalanine, totals 13 residues. CDR3 DNA is the only sequence kept; it has 39 bases, read in frame from the first base. V drops 1 base and J drops 2 bases, leaving 6 bases in between. CDR1 SGHTA and CDR2 FQGNSA were looked up in the germline V gene.